This is a list of T cell receptor beta chains from one sample in a study of metastatic and nonmetastatic thyroid tumors. TCRdb re-clonotyped the PCR reads via MiXCR. The sample shows 30,000 to 35,000 clones, about 18% of them seen only once. The source material was blood. The receptors shown here come from a female donor with papillary thyroid cancer or a benign thyroid nodule (not recorded which). Some clones in this sample may be carry-over from other donors' samples. Both conserved end residues are part of each CDR3. A D gene is named only where the DNA matches it firmly. Size is stated for part of the rows, as once, few or many counts, or as a class when the clone is expanded.

D	length	J	size	V	DNA	CDR3
NA	12	TRBJ2-7	NA	TRBV27	TGTGCCACTAACAGGGGAGGCGACAAGCAGTCCTTC	CATNRGGDKQSF
NA	14	TRBJ2-7	once	TRBV5-1	TGCGCCAGCAGCTCTGGTGTGGGAACCTACGAGGAGAACTTC	CASSSGVGTYEENF
NA	17	TRBJ1-1	few	TRBV6-2/TRBV6-3	TGTGCCAGCAGTTACTCGCCCCATGGCAGGGGGAACACTGAAGCTTTCTTT	CASSYSPHGRGNTEAFF
TRBD2	13	TRBJ2-3	NA	TRBV5-1	TGCGCCAGCAGCTTGGGTCAGCGGGGGACGCAGTATTTT	CASSLGQRGTQYF
TRBD1	14	TRBJ1-1	many	TRBV6-1	TGTGCCAGCGAGGCAGGGGGATTGAACACTGAAGCTTTCTTT	CASEAGGLNTEAFF
NA	13	TRBJ2-1	NA	TRBV6-1	TGTGCCAGCAGTGTATTGGCTGAGAGTGAGCAGTTCTTC	CASSVLAESEQFF
TRBD1	13	TRBJ1-2	few	TRBV19	TGTGCCAGTAAGGTTGACAGGGAATATGGCTACACCTTC	CASKVDREYGYTF
NA	13	TRBJ2-7	many	TRBV2	TGTGCCAGCAGATTACCCCACACTTACGAGCAGTACTTC	CASRLPHTYEQYF
TRBD1	16	TRBJ1-5	many	TRBV12-3/TRBV12-4	TGTGCCAGCACCTTTTTCCTGGGACAGGACAATCAGCCCCAGCATTTT	CASTFFLGQDNQPQHF
NA	15	TRBJ2-2	few	TRBV19	TGTGCCAGTAGTATTGAGGCGGGAAGGGCCGGGGAGCTGTTTTTT	CASSIEAGRAGELFF
NA	16	TRBJ1-5	many	TRBV15	TGTGCCACCAGCAGAGATCAGGACTCCTTCAATCAGCCCCAGCATTTT	CATSRDQDSFNQPQHF
NA	13	TRBJ2-3	NA	TRBV7-3	TGTGCCAGCAGCTTAACCGGGGGAGATACGCAGTATTTT	CASSLTGGDTQYF
NA	17	TRBJ1-3	NA	TRBV6-2/TRBV6-3	TGTGCCAGCAGTTACTCGTTGGGACACCCCTCTGGAAACACCATATATTTT	CASSYSLGHPSGNTIYF
TRBD2	14	TRBJ2-7	NA	TRBV12-3/TRBV12-4	TGTGCCAGCAGATTGACTAGCGGGCCGTACGAGCAGTACTTC	CASRLTSGPYEQYF
NA	12	TRBJ2-3	few	TRBV7-3	TGTGCCAGCAGCCGAGGTTCAAATACGCAGTATTTT	CASSRGSNTQYF
NA	12	TRBJ2-2	medium-sized	TRBV6-1	TGTGCCAGCAGTGGGAGGTTCGGGGAGCTGTTTTTT	CASSGRFGELFF
NA	15	TRBJ2-1	many	TRBV9	TGTGCCAGCAGCGTAGACAGGGTTTCTCACAATGAGCAGTTCTTC	CASSVDRVSHNEQFF
NA	14	TRBJ2-7	many	TRBV6-1	TGTGCCAGCATCATAAGGGGTGTCTCCTACGAGCAGTACTTC	CASIIRGVSYEQYF
NA	14	TRBJ2-2	NA	TRBV5-5	TGTGCCAGCAGCTTTGGCCCCACCCCCGGGGAGCTGTTTTTT	CASSFGPTPGELFF
NA	16	TRBJ1-5	NA	TRBV27	TGTGCCAGCAGTCCCCCTTCGACAGTTACCAATCAGCCCCAGCATTTT	CASSPPSTVTNQPQHF
NA	13	TRBJ1-1	few	TRBV25-1	TGTGCCAGCAGTGATACGTCCTACACTGAAGCTTTCTTT	CASSDTSYTEAFF
NA	15	TRBJ2-1	NA	TRBV12-3/TRBV12-4	TGTGCCAGCAGTGTACAGGGCTACCAGGGCAATGAGCAGTTCTTC	CASSVQGYQGNEQFF
NA	16	TRBJ2-3	few	TRBV6-1	TGTGCCAGCCGACCCAAACTGGGGGGACTCCGGGATACGCAGTATTTT	CASRPKLGGLRDTQYF
TRBD1	15	TRBJ1-1	many	TRBV7-2	TGTGCCAGCAGCTTGGGACAGGGGTGGGGGACTGAAGCTTTCTTT	CASSLGQGWGTEAFF
NA	10	TRBJ1-1	NA	TRBV6-1	TGTGCCAGCAGTGAAAGTGAAGCTTTCTTT	CASSESEAFF
NA	14	TRBJ2-5	few	TRBV12-3/TRBV12-4	TGTGCCAGCAGTTGGGGCACGAACCAAGAGACCCAGTACTTC	CASSWGTNQETQYF
NA	15	TRBJ2-3	many	TRBV9	TGTGCCAGCAGCGGGGGACTGACTAACACAGATACGCAGTATTTT	CASSGGLTNTDTQYF
TRBD1	14	TRBJ2-7	many	TRBV6-1	TGTGCCAGCAGTGTTCTGGCAGGGGGTGACGAGCAGTACTTC	CASSVLAGGDEQYF
NA	13	TRBJ1-6	NA	TRBV5-1	TGCGCCAGCAAACCAGAGATAGGGTCACCCCTCCACTTT	CASKPEIGSPLHF
NA	11	TRBJ1-1	NA	TRBV3-1	TGTGCCAGCAGGCAGTCAGGGTTGGCTTTCTTT	CASRQSGLAFF
TRBD2	18	TRBJ2-1	many	TRBV15	TGTGCCACCAGCCCTTTATCTAGCGGGAGAATGTCCTACAATGAGCAGTTCTTC	CATSPLSSGRMSYNEQFF
NA	14	TRBJ1-2	NA	TRBV19	TGTGCCAGTAGTATAATAAGGGGACCGGATGGCTACACCTTC	CASSIIRGPDGYTF
NA	13	TRBJ1-2	medium-sized	TRBV15	TGTGCCACCAGCAAGGAGAATCCGACGGGCTACACCTTC	CATSKENPTGYTF
NA	16	TRBJ2-2	few	TRBV6-1	TGTGCCAGCAGACTTACCACGGTAGCCGCAGCCGGGGAGCTGTTTTTT	CASRLTTVAAAGELFF
TRBD1	14	TRBJ1-1	NA	TRBV6-1	TGTGCCAGCAGTTCCACCTTACAGGGGAAGGGAGCTTTCTTT	CASSSTLQGKGAFF
NA	17	TRBJ2-1	many	TRBV6-1	TGTGCCAGCAGTGAAGAGGGTGTAGGGGCAGCCTACAATGAGCAGTTCTTC	CASSEEGVGAAYNEQFF
TRBD2	15	TRBJ2-7	few	TRBV27	TGTGCCAGCAGTTCCCTAGCGGGAGGGCCCTACGAGCAGTACTTC	CASSSLAGGPYEQYF
TRBD2	16	TRBJ2-7	many	TRBV11-1	TGTGCCAGCAGCTTAGATGGAGCGGGGCCAACCTACGAGCAGTACTTC	CASSLDGAGPTYEQYF
NA	12	TRBJ2-1	NA	TRBV12-3/TRBV12-4	TGTGCCAGCAGTTTTTGGGGGAATGAGCAGTTCTTC	CASSFWGNEQFF
TRBD1	14	TRBJ2-2	medium-sized	TRBV6-1	TGTGCCAGCATGGACAGGGGGAGGACCGGGGAGCTGTTTTTT	CASMDRGRTGELFF
TRBD1	15	TRBJ2-2	few	TRBV11-3	TGTGCCAGCAGCTTGGACAGGGGGCCACCCGGGGAGCTGTTTTTT	CASSLDRGPPGELFF
NA	17	TRBJ1-5	many	TRBV28	TGTGCCAGCAGTTTAATACAGGGAGCGAATAGCAATCAGCCCCAGCATTTT	CASSLIQGANSNQPQHF
NA	15	TRBJ2-1	many	TRBV7-3	TGTGCCAGCATCAGTGGGCCAGGGAGGATCGATGAGCAGTTCTTC	CASISGPGRIDEQFF
TRBD2	15	TRBJ2-1	many	TRBV6-1	TGTGCCAGCAGTGCGGTAGCGGGGAACTACAATGAGCAGTTCTTC	CASSAVAGNYNEQFF
TRBD1	14	TRBJ1-1	few	TRBV10-3	TGTGCCATCAGTGAGACAGGGGGCTGGGTTGAAGCTTTCTTT	CAISETGGWVEAFF
NA	16	TRBJ2-2	NA	TRBV3-1	TGTGCCAGCAGCCAAGGAATTTTAGCCCTCCCCGGGGAGCTGTTTTTT	CASSQGILALPGELFF
TRBD2	15	TRBJ2-1	many	TRBV10-3	TGTGCCATCAGTGACGAAATGACCGGGGGGAATGAGCAGTTCTTC	CAISDEMTGGNEQFF
TRBD1	15	TRBJ2-2	medium-sized	TRBV20-1	TGCAGTGCTAGAAGGACAGGGACGAACACCGGGGAGCTGTTTTTT	CSARRTGTNTGELFF
NA	16	TRBJ2-7	NA	TRBV20-1	TGCAGTGCTAGAGAGTGGAGAGGGGGAGTCTACTACGAGCAGTACTTC	CSAREWRGGVYYEQYF
TRBD2	14	TRBJ2-3	few	TRBV27	TGTGCCAGCAGCCATAGCGGGAGGGCAGATACGCAGTATTTT	CASSHSGRADTQYF
NA	15	TRBJ1-1	NA	TRBV11-2	TGTGCCAGCAGCTCCGAGCGCGGGGGGTGGACTGAAGCTTTCTTT	CASSSERGGWTEAFF
NA	15	TRBJ1-1	NA	TRBV11-2	TGTGCCAGCAGCTTAGATCAGATACTGAACACTGAAGCTTTCTTT	CASSLDQILNTEAFF
TRBD2	13	TRBJ2-7	many	TRBV12-3/TRBV12-4	TGTGCCAGCCTCGGGAGGCCGATCTACGAGCAGTACTTC	CASLGRPIYEQYF
NA	14	TRBJ2-3	NA	TRBV11-3	TGTGCCAGCAGCTTATTTGTGCGCACAGATACGCAGTATTTT	CASSLFVRTDTQYF
TRBD2	15	TRBJ2-1	NA	TRBV18	TGTGCCAGCACCAACCGCGGCGGGAGTACCAATGAGCAGTTCTTC	CASTNRGGSTNEQFF
TRBD1	14	TRBJ2-5	many	TRBV19	TGTGCCAGTAGCCCGGGACAGGGTGACAGGACCCAGTACTTC	CASSPGQGDRTQYF
NA	13	TRBJ1-1	few	TRBV6-1	TGTGCCAGCAGTCCCAGAACGAACACTGAAGCTTTCTTT	CASSPRTNTEAFF
TRBD1	16	TRBJ2-7	many	TRBV6-1	TGTGCCAGCAGCCCACCTCAGCGGACAGGGAACTACGAGCAGTACTTC	CASSPPQRTGNYEQYF
TRBD2	16	TRBJ2-4	many	TRBV2	TGTGCCAGCAGTCCCCCCCCGGCGGGGGGGTCAAACATTCAGTACTTC	CASSPPPAGGSNIQYF